The 3 T cell receptor beta chains given below trace back to one sample, sequenced in a study of cytomegalovirus exposure and HLA in healthy donors. The PCR was carried out with 60 Vbeta primers and 13 Jbeta primers. The table came from immunoSEQ multiplex PCR; TCRdb's copy has only in-frame clones and leaves some out. The sample consists of some 180,000 clones, around 80% of them appearing once. Material for sequencing was PBMCs. These receptor sequences come from a woman aged 30 to 39 in good health and CMV-seronegative.

This chain links TRBV6-5 with TRBJ1-2, with D tentatively TRBD1 (5 bases). The V and J ends lost 1 base and 3 bases respectively, with 12 bases between them. CDR1 and CDR2 (germline): MNHEY, SVGAGI. This CDR3 contains 15 residues. CDR3 DNA sequence: TGTGCCAGCAGTTACTGGTCAGGGAACTACTATGGCTACACCTTC. It is translated as CASSYWSGNYYGYTF.

This clone was seen a handful of times. The chain couples TRBV19 to TRBJ1-2; TRBD1 aligns across 7 bases. The germline V gene has CDR1 LNHDA and CDR2 SQIVND (reference sequence). The CDR3 is made up of 14 amino acids. V lost 6 bases and J lost 4; bases outside the gene matches: 8. This chain's CDR3 is CASSDRATSYGYTF. For the CDR3, the DNA is TGTGCCAGTAGCGACAGGGCCACCTCCTATGGCTACACCTTC. Variable domain in full (rest from reference TRBV19 and TRBJ1-2): DGGITQSPKYLFRKEGQNVTLSCEQNLNHDAMYWYRQDPGQGLRLIYYSQIVNDFQKGDIAEGYSVSREKKESFPLTVTSAQKNPTAFYLCASSDRATSYGYTFGSGTRLTVV.

The chain uses TRBV7-2 and TRBJ2-5; the D is unclear. The CDR3 totals 16 residues. V was shortened by 5 bases and J by 5 bases, with 21 bases between the two germline ends. The germline CDR1 and CDR2 sequences are SGHTA and FQGNSA. The CDR3, as DNA: TGTGCCAGCAGCCCCCCCCTTGCGTCTTGGTGGGAGACCCAGTACTTC. This encodes CASSPPLASWWETQYF.